Sequencing of this T cell receptor beta chain was carried out in a study of beta chain features in type 1 diabetes. Study-level results: Significant though moderate, a shortening of TCRB CDR3s appeared in all four CD4+ subsets of Type 1 diabetes patients.

Expressed TCRB transcripts were sequenced because the isolated RNA had all been reverse transcribed beforehand. TCRdb's table, derived via immunoSEQ multiplex PCR, lists solely in-frame clones and lacks some. The table has under 300,000 clones, 16% seen once. This CDR3 spans 14 amino acids. The germline gives CDR1 MGHRA, CDR2 YSYEKL. Trimming cost V 0 bases and J 2 bases, with 8 bases left between them. This clone has more than one count but fewer than ten. Its cognate antigen is unknown. The V call is TRBV4-1, the J call TRBJ2-7; no firm D call. Sequenced input: naive CD4+ T cells from blood. The sequence came from a man aged 25-40 years with type 1 diabetes. The chain's CDR3 is CASSQEAGPYEQYF. In DNA, the CDR3 is TGCGCCAGCAGCCAAGAGGCCGGGCCCTACGAGCAGTACTTC.